The rows below give T cell receptor beta chains drawn from one sample of a study of somatic mutations in cytotoxic T cells in rheumatoid arthritis. Here immunoSEQ multiplex PCR was the method, and the copy in TCRdb shows in-frame clones only, minus some. The data hold tens of thousands of clones, with about 87% observed a single time. Sequenced material: CD8+ T cells sorted from blood. These receptors were taken from an adult with rheumatoid arthritis. The conserved cysteine and the conserved F or W are not part of the CDR3 here. Size is stated for part of the rows, as once, few or many counts, or as a class when the clone is expanded.

j_call v_call clone_size cdr3_aa
TRBJ2-1 TRBV5-5 NA ASTPWGQGQFNEQF
TRBJ2-1 TRBV27 NA ASRGEGAYNEQF
TRBJ2-1 TRBV27 NA ASSPGTPNEQF
TRBJ2-7 TRBV27 few ASSQSTGYEQY
TRBJ1-3 TRBV2 NA ASSESVGNTIY
TRBJ1-1 TRBV4-1 NA ASSHPQGSATEAF
TRBJ2-2 TRBV7-6 NA ASSFSGGDNTGELF
TRBJ2-3 TRBV28 NA ASSLGLGTDTQY
TRBJ2-7 TRBV7-8 NA ASSNDYSGVSYEQY
TRBJ2-7 TRBV19 few ASSRGEFFPYEQY
TRBJ2-7 TRBV4-3 NA ASSPYAGDSYEQY
TRBJ2-2 TRBV6-6 few ASVSVGELF
TRBJ2-1 TRBV2 NA ASWTSGMNNEQF
TRBJ2-7 TRBV7-9 NA ASSSPGHPYEQY
TRBJ2-2 TRBV14 NA ASSLFTGELF
TRBJ2-6 TRBV13 NA ASSLDGTGENVLT
TRBJ1-3 TRBV30 NA AWSVTAGNTIY
TRBJ2-7 TRBV2 NA ASKPGTYEQY
TRBJ2-7 TRBV27 once ASSLGTGGAYEQY
TRBJ2-3 TRBV6-4 NA ASSVAGPTDTQY